Listed below are T cell receptor beta chains from one sample, sequenced in a study of cytomegalovirus exposure and HLA in healthy donors. Profiling relied on immunoSEQ multiplex PCR, and the TCRdb table lists in-frame clones only, not all of them. The table includes 120,000 or so clones, about 62% detected once. Sample: PBMCs. The origin of the receptors is a woman in her forties in good health and CMV-seropositive. Both conserved end residues are part of each CDR3. D genes are given only for firm matches. The listing skips clone size in some rows; elsewhere it reads once, few, many or a size class.

clone_size: -; d_call: -; v_call: TRBV11-3; j_call: TRBJ2-7; cdr3_aa: CASSSQLYEQYF; cdr3_nt: TGTGCCAGCAGCTCCCAGTTATACGAGCAGTACTTC
clone_size: -; d_call: -; v_call: TRBV14; j_call: TRBJ2-1; cdr3_aa: CASSQGDYNEQFF; cdr3_nt: TGTGCCAGCAGCCAGGGCGATTACAATGAGCAGTTCTTC
clone_size: -; d_call: -; v_call: TRBV10-3; j_call: TRBJ1-2; cdr3_aa: CAITRQTSNYGYTF; cdr3_nt: TGTGCCATCACTCGACAGACTTCTAACTATGGCTACACCTTC
clone_size: -; d_call: TRBD1; v_call: TRBV28; j_call: TRBJ2-5; cdr3_aa: CASLDRGRRETQYF; cdr3_nt: TGTGCCAGCCTGGACAGGGGGCGGAGAGAGACCCAGTACTTC
clone_size: few; d_call: TRBD1; v_call: TRBV15; j_call: TRBJ2-7; cdr3_aa: CATSRGNRDRDPYEQYF; cdr3_nt: TGTGCCACCAGCAGAGGGAACCGGGACAGGGACCCCTACGAGCAGTACTTC
clone_size: few; d_call: -; v_call: TRBV5-1; j_call: TRBJ2-1; cdr3_aa: CASSLILNEQFF; cdr3_nt: TGCGCCAGCAGCTTGATCTTGAATGAGCAGTTCTTC
clone_size: -; d_call: -; v_call: TRBV7-8; j_call: TRBJ1-5; cdr3_aa: CASSPLQMQVPNQPQHF; cdr3_nt: TGTGCCAGCAGCCCCCTCCAAATGCAGGTTCCTAATCAGCCCCAGCATTTT
clone_size: -; d_call: -; v_call: TRBV5-1; j_call: TRBJ1-4; cdr3_aa: CASSLREDNEKLFF; cdr3_nt: TGCGCCAGCAGCTTGCGGGAGGATAATGAAAAACTGTTTTTT
clone_size: -; d_call: TRBD1; v_call: TRBV11-2; j_call: TRBJ2-7; cdr3_aa: CASIPLGDRGNEQYF; cdr3_nt: TGTGCCAGCATTCCTCTTGGGGACAGGGGTAACGAGCAGTACTTC
clone_size: -; d_call: -; v_call: TRBV30; j_call: TRBJ1-5; cdr3_aa: CAWRENRDQPQHF; cdr3_nt: TGTGCCTGGAGGGAAAACAGGGATCAGCCCCAGCATTTT
clone_size: -; d_call: TRBD2; v_call: TRBV6-5; j_call: TRBJ2-1; cdr3_aa: CASSRTSRSYNEQFF; cdr3_nt: TGTGCCAGCAGTCGGACTAGTAGGAGCTACAATGAGCAGTTCTTC
clone_size: -; d_call: TRBD1; v_call: TRBV13; j_call: TRBJ2-1; cdr3_aa: CASRPTGTGGGNEQFF; cdr3_nt: TGTGCCAGCAGGCCCACCGGGACAGGGGGCGGGAATGAGCAGTTCTTC
clone_size: -; d_call: TRBD1; v_call: TRBV9; j_call: TRBJ2-4; cdr3_aa: CASSVEGTGENIQYF; cdr3_nt: TGTGCCAGCAGCGTAGAAGGGACAGGGGAAAACATTCAGTACTTC
clone_size: -; d_call: TRBD1; v_call: TRBV28; j_call: TRBJ1-4; cdr3_aa: CASIGGRYIGEKLFF; cdr3_nt: TGTGCCAGTATAGGGGGCCGTTACATTGGTGAAAAACTGTTTTTT
clone_size: medium-sized; d_call: -; v_call: TRBV6-7; j_call: TRBJ2-1; cdr3_aa: CASSSGDCLYNEQFF; cdr3_nt: TGTGCCAGCAGTTCTGGGGACTGCCTATACAATGAGCAGTTCTTC
clone_size: -; d_call: TRBD1; v_call: TRBV7-3; j_call: TRBJ2-6; cdr3_aa: CASSLRTPGQGSGANVLTF; cdr3_nt: TGTGCCAGCAGCCTTCGAACTCCGGGACAGGGCTCTGGGGCCAACGTCCTGACTTTC
clone_size: -; d_call: -; v_call: TRBV18; j_call: TRBJ2-2; cdr3_aa: CAASGMNTGELFF; cdr3_nt: TGTGCCGCCTCAGGAATGAACACCGGGGAGCTGTTTTTT
clone_size: -; d_call: -; v_call: TRBV21-1; j_call: TRBJ2-7; cdr3_aa: CASSKPNLLSDHLYEQYF; cdr3_nt: TGTGCCAGCAGCAAACCCAACCTTCTCTCCGATCACCTCTACGAGCAGTACTTC
clone_size: few; d_call: TRBD1; v_call: TRBV18; j_call: TRBJ2-3; cdr3_aa: CASSPPAAGGADTQYF; cdr3_nt: TGTGCCAGCTCACCACCTGCGGCAGGGGGAGCAGATACGCAGTATTTT
clone_size: few; d_call: -; v_call: TRBV30; j_call: TRBJ1-5; cdr3_aa: CAWSRRGTHQPQHF; cdr3_nt: TGTGCCTGGAGTCGTAGGGGGACCCATCAGCCCCAGCATTTT
clone_size: few; d_call: TRBD1; v_call: TRBV6-5; j_call: TRBJ1-1; cdr3_aa: CASSSPGGTEAFF; cdr3_nt: TGTGCCAGCAGCTCCCCAGGGGGCACTGAAGCTTTCTTT
clone_size: -; d_call: TRBD1; v_call: TRBV12-5; j_call: TRBJ2-6; cdr3_aa: CASGLPDRGSGANVLTF; cdr3_nt: TGTGCTAGTGGTTTGCCAGACAGGGGCTCTGGGGCCAACGTCCTGACTTTC
clone_size: few; d_call: TRBD1; v_call: TRBV6-5; j_call: TRBJ1-5; cdr3_aa: CASAQGPAVGQPQHF; cdr3_nt: TGTGCCAGCGCACAGGGGCCGGCGGTTGGTCAGCCCCAGCATTTT
clone_size: -; d_call: -; v_call: TRBV7-8; j_call: TRBJ1-1; cdr3_aa: CASSERWNTEAFF; cdr3_nt: TGTGCCAGCAGCGAACGGTGGAACACTGAAGCTTTCTTT
clone_size: -; d_call: TRBD1; v_call: TRBV19; j_call: TRBJ2-7; cdr3_aa: CASSGGQAYSYEQYF; cdr3_nt: TGTGCCAGTAGTGGGGGACAGGCTTACTCCTACGAGCAGTACTTC
clone_size: -; d_call: TRBD1; v_call: TRBV10-3; j_call: TRBJ2-7; cdr3_aa: CAISPGTGVEQYF; cdr3_nt: TGTGCCATCAGTCCCGGGACAGGGGTCGAGCAGTACTTC
clone_size: -; d_call: -; v_call: TRBV19; j_call: TRBJ2-1; cdr3_aa: CATGTHYNEQFF; cdr3_nt: TGTGCCACTGGGACTCACTACAATGAGCAGTTCTTC
clone_size: once; d_call: TRBD1; v_call: TRBV4-1; j_call: TRBJ2-7; cdr3_aa: CASSQDPGQAPYEQYF; cdr3_nt: TGCGCCAGCAGCCAAGACCCGGGACAGGCGCCCTACGAGCAGTACTTC
clone_size: -; d_call: -; v_call: TRBV7-9; j_call: TRBJ1-1; cdr3_aa: CASSLSSLNTEAFF; cdr3_nt: TGTGCCAGCAGCTTATCCTCTCTGAACACTGAAGCTTTCTTT
clone_size: -; d_call: -; v_call: TRBV7-9; j_call: TRBJ1-1; cdr3_aa: CASSPDWDTEAFF; cdr3_nt: TGTGCCAGCAGCCCCGACTGGGACACTGAAGCTTTCTTT
clone_size: -; d_call: -; v_call: TRBV6-1; j_call: TRBJ1-3; cdr3_aa: CASSESLPGSGNTIYF; cdr3_nt: TGTGCCAGCAGTGAATCCCTCCCGGGATCTGGAAACACCATATATTTT
clone_size: -; d_call: -; v_call: TRBV5-1; j_call: TRBJ2-2; cdr3_aa: CASSLTRTGANTGELFF; cdr3_nt: TGCGCCAGCAGCCTTACCCGGACGGGGGCGAACACCGGGGAGCTGTTTTTT
clone_size: -; d_call: TRBD1; v_call: TRBV7-8; j_call: TRBJ1-3; cdr3_aa: CASSLVGTGDAGNTIYF; cdr3_nt: TGTGCCAGCAGCTTAGTCGGGACAGGGGACGCTGGAAACACCATATATTTT
clone_size: -; d_call: TRBD2; v_call: TRBV5-1; j_call: TRBJ2-7; cdr3_aa: CASSSDTGGTYEQYF; cdr3_nt: TGCGCCAGCAGCTCGGACACGGGGGGAACCTACGAGCAGTACTTC
clone_size: -; d_call: TRBD1; v_call: TRBV25-1; j_call: TRBJ2-2; cdr3_aa: CASSRQGTGELFF; cdr3_nt: TGTGCCAGCAGCAGACAGGGAACCGGGGAGCTGTTTTTT
clone_size: -; d_call: -; v_call: TRBV6-1; j_call: TRBJ1-2; cdr3_aa: CASNQLNYGYTF; cdr3_nt: TGTGCCAGCAACCAACTGAACTATGGCTACACCTTC
clone_size: -; d_call: -; v_call: TRBV6-5; j_call: TRBJ2-7; cdr3_aa: CASSYEAGYEQYF; cdr3_nt: TGTGCCAGCAGTTACGAGGCCGGGTACGAGCAGTACTTC
clone_size: once; d_call: TRBD2; v_call: TRBV5-1; j_call: TRBJ2-3; cdr3_aa: CASSLGLRGNTDTQYF; cdr3_nt: TGCGCCAGCAGCTTGGGGCTGCGGGGGAACACAGATACGCAGTATTTT
clone_size: -; d_call: TRBD2; v_call: TRBV5-1; j_call: TRBJ2-7; cdr3_aa: CASSPKAGGGPYEQYF; cdr3_nt: TGCGCCAGCAGTCCCAAAGCGGGAGGGGGACCCTACGAGCAGTACTTC
clone_size: -; d_call: -; v_call: TRBV5-1; j_call: TRBJ2-2; cdr3_aa: CATEQFQGSGELFF; cdr3_nt: TGCGCCACGGAACAGTTTCAGGGATCCGGGGAGCTGTTTTTT
clone_size: -; d_call: TRBD2; v_call: TRBV5-1; j_call: TRBJ2-2; cdr3_aa: CASTPSGRGTGELFF; cdr3_nt: TGCGCCAGCACTCCGAGCGGGAGAGGTACCGGGGAGCTGTTTTTT
clone_size: -; d_call: TRBD1; v_call: TRBV7-9; j_call: TRBJ2-7; cdr3_aa: CSSSFPEQGLHEQYF; cdr3_nt: TGTTCCAGCAGCTTCCCTGAACAGGGGTTGCACGAGCAGTACTTC
clone_size: -; d_call: -; v_call: TRBV6-1; j_call: TRBJ1-5; cdr3_aa: CASSEAGGSHQPQHF; cdr3_nt: TGTGCCAGCAGTGAAGCAGGAGGTAGCCATCAGCCCCAGCATTTT
clone_size: -; d_call: -; v_call: TRBV20-1; j_call: TRBJ2-7; cdr3_aa: CSARDYYEQYF; cdr3_nt: TGCAGTGCTAGGGACTACTACGAGCAGTACTTC
clone_size: once; d_call: -; v_call: TRBV19; j_call: TRBJ1-5; cdr3_aa: CASSRTSLNNQPQHF; cdr3_nt: TGTGCCAGTAGTAGGACAAGTCTAAACAATCAGCCCCAGCATTTT
clone_size: -; d_call: TRBD1; v_call: TRBV5-1; j_call: TRBJ2-3; cdr3_aa: CASNERQGHTDTQYF; cdr3_nt: TGCGCCAGCAACGAAAGACAGGGTCACACAGATACGCAGTATTTT
clone_size: -; d_call: -; v_call: TRBV27; j_call: TRBJ1-1; cdr3_aa: CASRPRNLNTEAFF; cdr3_nt: TGTGCCAGCAGACCCAGGAATTTGAACACTGAAGCTTTCTTT
clone_size: few; d_call: TRBD2; v_call: TRBV6-5; j_call: TRBJ2-1; cdr3_aa: CASSGLAGGNEQFF; cdr3_nt: TGTGCCAGCAGTGGACTAGCGGGGGGCAATGAGCAGTTCTTC
clone_size: -; d_call: -; v_call: TRBV9; j_call: TRBJ2-3; cdr3_aa: CASSVASDTQYF; cdr3_nt: TGTGCCAGCAGCGTAGCGTCGGATACGCAGTATTTT
clone_size: -; d_call: -; v_call: TRBV6-1; j_call: TRBJ1-4; cdr3_aa: CASSDRGPNEKLFF; cdr3_nt: TGTGCCAGCAGTGACAGGGGCCCTAATGAAAAACTGTTTTTT
clone_size: -; d_call: TRBD1; v_call: TRBV23-1; j_call: TRBJ2-7; cdr3_aa: CASSQSNHRGHEQYF; cdr3_nt: TGCGCCAGCAGTCAATCTAACCACAGGGGCCACGAGCAGTACTTC
clone_size: few; d_call: TRBD2; v_call: TRBV2; j_call: TRBJ2-2; cdr3_aa: CASTGAGGPGELFF; cdr3_nt: TGTGCCAGCACGGGGGCGGGGGGGCCGGGGGAGCTGTTTTTT
clone_size: -; d_call: -; v_call: TRBV6-1; j_call: TRBJ2-7; cdr3_aa: CASSDPASATYEQYF; cdr3_nt: TGTGCCAGCAGTGACCCGGCTAGCGCTACCTACGAGCAGTACTTC
clone_size: -; d_call: -; v_call: TRBV29-1; j_call: TRBJ2-7; cdr3_aa: CSVFEDTEHYEQYF; cdr3_nt: TGCAGCGTTTTTGAGGACACTGAACACTACGAGCAGTACTTC
clone_size: -; d_call: -; v_call: TRBV7-2; j_call: TRBJ2-7; cdr3_aa: CASSSQDSSYEQYF; cdr3_nt: TGTGCCAGCAGCTCCCAGGACAGCTCCTACGAGCAGTACTTC